The 22 T cell receptor beta chains below were found in one sample sequenced in a study of OX40 agonist ivuxolimab in advanced cancers. The library was made by the immunoSEQ multiplex PCR assay. TCRdb limited this immuneACCESS table to in-frame rearrangements with V and J called. A share of clones is missing; checked studies link under half to unresolved V genes, and the rest is unexplained. The sample records about 94,000 clones, about nine tenths of which are singletons. Clones ranked in the top ten supply under 0.35% of the sample. The starting material was CD4+ or CD8+ T cells sorted from blood, obtained in a trial of the OX40 agonist ivuxolimab. Source of these receptors: an adult with an advanced solid tumor such as melanoma, head and neck, liver or kidney cancer.

The genes are TRBV5-1 and TRBJ2-7, with 11 positions matching TRBD2. V shed 4 bases, J shed 3 bases, and the junction held 3 bases outside the gene matches. Looked up from germline, CDR1 is SGHRS and CDR2 is YFSETQ. The CDR3 length is 14 residues. The CDR3 DNA sequence: TGCGCCAGCAGCCCGGGACTAGCGGACTACGAGCAGTACTTC. This encodes CASSPGLADYEQYF.

J is TRBJ1-2 and V is TRBV30; D is perhaps TRBD1 (6 bases). V was trimmed by 3 bases and J by 8 bases, leaving 19 bases between them. The CDR3 is 14 residues long. Germline lookup yields CDR1 GTSNPN and CDR2 SVGIG (reference sequence). CDR3 bases: TGTGCCTGGAGAGGGGCCAGGGGCTCGAGGGGCTACACCTTC. As protein: CAWRGARGSRGYTF.

The chain employs TRBV19 and TRBJ1-5; maybe TRBD1 (5 bases). The CDR3 totals 15 residues. Germline lookup yields CDR1 LNHDA and CDR2 SQIVND (reference sequence). V shed 7 bases and J shed 0 bases, with 13 bases lying between them. In DNA, the CDR3 is TGTGCCAGTAAGGGGCAGAAGCATAGCAATCAGCCCCAGCATTTT. It codes for CASKGQKHSNQPQHF.

The V and J genes are TRBV19 and TRBJ2-2; 14 positions agree with TRBD2. CDR1 is LNHDA, CDR2 SQIVND, per germline (reference sequence). The CDR3 has 16 residues. V shed 3 bases, J shed 5 bases, and the junction held 2 bases outside the gene matches. CDR3 in amino acids: CASSIGLAGGTGELFF. As DNA, the CDR3 is TGTGCCAGTAGTATCGGACTAGCGGGGGGAACCGGGGAGCTGTTTTTT. The whole variable domain, remainder taken from reference TRBV19 and TRBJ2-2, is DGGITQSPKYLFRKEGQNVTLSCEQNLNHDAMYWYRQDPGQGLRLIYYSQIVNDFQKGDIAEGYSVSREKKESFPLTVTSAQKNPTAFYLCASSIGLAGGTGELFFGEGSRLTVL.

The chain recombines TRBV5-4 with TRBJ1-4; a possible D gene is TRBD1 (6 bases). The germline V gene has CDR1 SGHNT and CDR2 YYREEE (reference sequence). Trimming removed 6 bases from V and 7 bases from J, with 16 bases in between. This CDR3 has 14 residues. The CDR3 loop reads CASTLQGRGEKLFF. The CDR3 DNA reads as TGTGCCAGCACCTTACAGGGTCGTGGTGAAAAACTGTTTTTT.

The DNA for the CDR3 is TGTGCCAGCAGCCAAGGATCAGGACAGGGATCCTACGAGCAGTACTTC. As protein: CASSQGSGQGSYEQYF. The V call is TRBV4-2, the J call TRBJ2-7, with 8 bases fitting TRBD1. The CDR3 has 16 residues. Germline loops: CDR1 LGHNA, CDR2 YNFKEQ. V lost 1 base, J lost 1 base, and 6 bases stayed unmatched.

This chain joins TRBV27 and TRBJ2-7; D is ambiguous. The V gene's germline CDR1 is MNHEY and CDR2 SMNVEV (reference sequence). The CDR3 covers 13 residues. Deletions cut 7 bases from V and 4 bases from J, with 14 bases between. Here the CDR3 DNA reads TGTGCCAGCATCCGGCCCGGATCGTACGAGCAGTACTTC. Amino acid sequence: CASIRPGSYEQYF.

The genes are TRBV2 and TRBJ1-3; 7 bases are shared with TRBD1. V gave up 5 bases and J gave up 4 bases; unmatched junction bases: 11. CDR1 and CDR2 from the germline V gene are SNHLY and FYNNEI. The CDR3 covers 16 residues. The CDR3 coding sequence is TGTGCCAGCAGTAGAGACCGGGGGACAGTAGGAAACACCATATATTTT. Protein sequence: CASSRDRGTVGNTIYF. The variable domain in full, with the rest retrieved from reference TRBV2 and TRBJ1-3, is EPEVTQTPSHQVTQMGQEVILRCVPISNHLYFYWYRQILGQKVEFLVSFYNNEISEKSEIFDDQFSVERPDGSNFTLKIRSTKLEDSAMYFCASSRDRGTVGNTIYFGEGSWLTVV.

For this clone: One end of the junction fails to match germline, which may point to a read error. The chain links TRBV18 to TRBJ2-4; tentative D call: TRBD2 (6 bases). CDR1 is KGHSH and CDR2 is LQKENI in the germline V gene. CDR3 length: 15 amino acids. The CDR3 nucleotides read TGTGCCAGCCCACCATTCGGGGGAACCAAAAACATTCAGTACTTC. The encoded protein is CASPPFGGTKNIQYF.

This chain uses TRBV9 with TRBJ1-6; no clear D gene. Looked up from germline, CDR1 is SGDLS and CDR2 is YYNGEE. Trimming pared 7 bases from V and 8 bases from J, leaving 16 bases between. The CDR3 length is 14 residues. The CDR3 loop is CASGGSSGDSPLHF. Written as DNA, the CDR3 is TGTGCCAGCGGCGGGTCGTCTGGGGATTCACCCCTCCACTTT.

This chain links TRBV29-1 with TRBJ2-3; 11 bases are a match to TRBD1. Germline-derived CDR1 and CDR2 are SQVTM and ANQGSEA. There are 12 residues in the CDR3. The V segment lost 7 bases and the J segment 8 bases; nucleotides outside the gene matches: 5. The CDR3 region is CSADRGHVTQYF. DNA for the CDR3: TGCAGCGCGGACAGGGGGCATGTTACGCAGTATTTT.

The chain joins TRBV19 to TRBJ1-2; 12 bases are shared with TRBD1. Germline-derived CDR1 and CDR2 are LNHDA and SQIVND (reference sequence). The junction had 7 bases not matched to a gene; V was cut back by 5 bases and J by 6 bases. The CDR3 consists of 15 residues. The CDR3 nucleotides are TGTGCCAGTAGTCTCACGGGACAGGGGGCGGATGGCTACACCTTC. It is translated as CASSLTGQGADGYTF.

The chain employs TRBV27 and TRBJ2-7; D is possibly TRBD2 (5 bases). CDR3 length equals 14 residues. Trimming cost V 5 bases and J 3 bases, with 14 bases left between them. Looked up from germline, CDR1 is MNHEY and CDR2 is SMNVEV (reference sequence). The CDR3 DNA reads as TGTGCCAGCAGTCCGCGGGCTAAAGGCTACGAGCAGTACTTC. As protein: CASSPRAKGYEQYF.

Here the CDR3 reads CASSFTGGAGLEQFF. In nucleotides, the CDR3 is TGTGCCAGCAGCTTCACAGGGGGCGCAGGTCTTGAGCAGTTCTTC. This sequence joins TRBV11-3 and TRBJ2-1, with TRBD1 identical over 9 bases. Germline loops: CDR1 SGHNT, CDR2 YENEEA. The V and J ends lost 3 bases and 9 bases, in that order; junction bases with no gene match: 9. The CDR3 spans 15 residues.

The CDR3 loop reads CSVVGVSYNEQFF. DNA of the CDR3: TGCAGCGTTGTTGGGGTCTCCTACAATGAGCAGTTCTTC. The genes are TRBV29-1 and TRBJ2-1; D ambiguous. Germline V gene sequence: CDR1 SQVTM, CDR2 ANQGSEA. The ends were cut back, 4 bases at V and 0 bases at J, with 7 bases in the middle. The CDR3 is made up of 13 amino acids.

The J gene is TRBJ2-7, the V gene TRBV18; 10 bases fit TRBD1. J gave up 3 bases and V 4 bases, and 6 bases lay outside the gene matches. The CDR3 runs 15 residues. Germline assignment: CDR1 KGHSH and CDR2 LQKENI. This CDR3 reads CASSQGQGRLYEQYF. DNA of the CDR3: TGTGCCAGCTCACAGGGACAGGGGCGTCTCTACGAGCAGTACTTC.

The V call is TRBV7-9, the J call TRBJ2-5; D is undetermined. The CDR3 consists of 12 residues. Germline V gives CDR1 SEHNR, CDR2 FQNEAQ (reference sequence). V was shortened by 5 bases and J by 8 bases, with 12 bases between the two germline ends. For the CDR3, the DNA is TGTGCCAGCAGCCAAGGAAGGGCTACCCAGTACTTC. Translating gives CASSQGRATQYF.

This clone was recorded once. V is TRBV29-1 and J is TRBJ1-5; maybe TRBD1 (5 bases). The CDR3 runs 12 residues. Trimming left V 7 bases short and J 4 bases short, with 11 bases between. Germline loops: CDR1 SQVTM, CDR2 ANQGSEA. The CDR3 loop reads CSAIEGNQPQHF. CDR3 DNA: TGCAGCGCTATAGAGGGGAATCAGCCCCAGCATTTT.

This rearrangement joins TRBV5-8 to TRBJ2-6; D possibly uses TRBD1 or TRBD2 (5 bases each). Germline CDR1 and CDR2: SGHTS and YDEGEE. The CDR3 totals 16 residues. V was shortened by 2 bases and J by 2 bases, with 11 bases between the two germline ends. CDR3 loop: CASSFGGRAGANVLTF. The CDR3 coding sequence is TGTGCCAGCAGCTTTGGGGGACGTGCTGGGGCCAACGTCCTGACTTTC.

J is TRBJ1-3 and V is TRBV5-1, with TRBD1 as a possible D gene (6 bases). The CDR3 runs to 16 residues. V was cut by 4 bases and J by 0 bases, with 14 bases left in between. Looked up from germline, CDR1 is SGHRS and CDR2 is YFSETQ. The CDR3 region has the DNA TGCGCCAGCAGCGAGACAGGCACCTTCTCTGGAAACACCATATATTTT. Translation gives CASSETGTFSGNTIYF.

CDR3 loop: CASSQEGGRLNTEAFF. In nucleotides, the CDR3 is TGTGCCAGCAGCCAAGAGGGGGGACGGCTTAACACTGAAGCTTTCTTT. This sequence joins TRBV14 and TRBJ1-1, with a weak D call TRBD1 (5 bases). The CDR3 covers 16 residues. V was shortened by 0 bases and J by 2 bases, with 13 bases between the two germline ends. Per germline, CDR1 SGHDN and CDR2 FVKESK.

The genes are TRBV30 and TRBJ2-2, with TRBD1 matching over 7 bases. CDR1 is GTSNPN and CDR2 is SVGIG in the germline V gene (reference sequence). J lost 0 bases, V lost 5 bases, and 3 bases had no gene match. This CDR3 is 14 amino acids long. Written as DNA, the CDR3 is TGTGCCTGGCGGGACAGCCCGAACACCGGGGAGCTGTTTTTT. Translation gives CAWRDSPNTGELFF.